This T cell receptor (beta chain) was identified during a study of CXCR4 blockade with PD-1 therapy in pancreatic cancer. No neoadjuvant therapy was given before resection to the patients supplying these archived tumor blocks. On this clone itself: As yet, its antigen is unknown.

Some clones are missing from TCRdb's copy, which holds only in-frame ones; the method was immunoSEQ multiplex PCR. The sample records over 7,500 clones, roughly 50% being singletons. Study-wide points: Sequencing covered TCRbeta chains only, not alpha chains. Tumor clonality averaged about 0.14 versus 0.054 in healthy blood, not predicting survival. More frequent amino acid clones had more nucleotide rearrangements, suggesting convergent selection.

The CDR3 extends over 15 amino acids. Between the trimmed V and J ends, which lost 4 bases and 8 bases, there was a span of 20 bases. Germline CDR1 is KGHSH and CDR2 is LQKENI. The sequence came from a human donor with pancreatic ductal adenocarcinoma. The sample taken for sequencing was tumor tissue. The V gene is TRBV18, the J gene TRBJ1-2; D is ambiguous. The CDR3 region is CASSLVEGTDAGYTF. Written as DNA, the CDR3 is TGTGCCAGCTCACTAGTCGAGGGTACCGACGCGGGCTACACCTTC.